The source of this T cell receptor beta chain is a study of Ad26.COV2.S vaccination and SARS-CoV-2 variants. Treatment here: approximately 18 received Ad26.COV2.S at low or high dose, single or two shots; about 5 received placebo; per-sample allocation not given. Repertoires come from day 63 after the first vaccine or placebo injection. Assay used: immunoSEQ multiplex PCR; TCRdb lists only in-frame clones, some missing. The sample holds approximately 450,000 clones, around 90% seen once. Looked up from germline, CDR1 is GTSNPN and CDR2 is SVGIG (reference sequence). The CDR3 runs 12 residues. V lost 4 bases and J lost 7, with 11 bases in between. This clone was detected only once.

The rearrangement uses TRBV30 and TRBJ2-1; no reliable D call. The source material was peripheral blood, sampled in a trial of Ad26.COV2.S vaccine versus placebo. The TCR comes from a person between 18 and 59 years old who received the Ad26.COV2.S COVID-19 vaccine or a placebo. In DNA, the CDR3 is TGTGCCTGGAATCGGGCCCTTAATGAGCAGTTCTTC. It encodes CAWNRALNEQFF.